Listed below are T cell receptor beta chains from one sample, sequenced in a study of blood T cells in healthy people across ages. TCRdb re-called the 5' RACE reads through MiXCR, storing one row per CDR3 protein. Among over 1,500,000 distinct CDR3 sequences listed, about two fifths were seen once. Sequenced material: blood. The source is a human donor in good health. The CDR3 runs from the conserved cysteine through the conserved F or W. D genes are given only for firm matches. Size is omitted from some rows. Given values are once, few, many or a class for expanded clones.

d_call	cdr3_length	clone_size	v_call	j_call	cdr3_nt	cdr3_aa
TRBD1	15	-	TRBV7-9	TRBJ2-1	TGTGCCAGCAGCGCAGACAGGGGCCTGTTGGATGAGCAGTTCTTC	CASSADRGLLDEQFF
TRBD1	13	few	TRBV6-1	TRBJ1-5	TGTGCCAGCCAAGACAGGGGCTATCAGCCCCAGCATTTT	CASQDRGYQPQHF
-	16	-	TRBV7-9	TRBJ2-7	TGTGCCAGCAGCTTAAGCCTCCCGGGTTCCTACTACGAGCAGTACTTC	CASSLSLPGSYYEQYF
-	13	-	TRBV20-1	TRBJ2-3	TGCAGTGCTCCCCGAGGGGGCACAGATACGCAGTATTTT	CSAPRGGTDTQYF
TRBD1	15	-	TRBV4-2	TRBJ2-7	TGTGCCAGCAGCCAAGGGGACAGGGAGACCTACGAGCAGTACTTC	CASSQGDRETYEQYF
TRBD1	15	-	TRBV5-6	TRBJ2-7	TGTGCCAGCAGCTCCGGGACAGGGGGTTTGTACGAGCAGTACTTC	CASSSGTGGLYEQYF
TRBD1	18	few	TRBV12-5	TRBJ2-2	TGTGCTAGTGGTTTGCCCCGACAGGGATGGACGAACACCGGGGAGCTGTTTTTT	CASGLPRQGWTNTGELFF
-	15	few	TRBV6-2/TRBV6-3	TRBJ2-6	TGTGCCAGCATCCCGAGAGTCTCTGGGTCCAACGTCCTGACTTTC	CASIPRVSGSNVLTF
-	10	few	TRBV29-1	TRBJ1-1	TGCAGCGCCTGGAAGGCTGAAGCTTTCTTT	CSAWKAEAFF
-	12	few	TRBV29-1	TRBJ2-3	TGCAGCGGCTGGAGTGTTACAGATACGCAGTATTTT	CSGWSVTDTQYF
TRBD1	15	-	TRBV7-6	TRBJ2-2	TGTGCCAGCAGTCGAAACAGGGGGCGCCCCGGGGGGCTGTTTTTT	CASSRNRGRPGGLFF
-	12	few	TRBV10-3	TRBJ1-5	TGTGCCATCAGAGCCCCCTCAGGCCCCCAGCATTTT	CAIRAPSGPQHF
-	13	-	TRBV6-1	TRBJ2-1	TGTGCCAGCAGTCATAGACAGGACAATGAGCAGTTCTTC	CASSHRQDNEQFF
-	14	-	TRBV4-1	TRBJ2-1	TGCGCCAGCAGCCAAGATGGGTACAACAATGAGCAGTTCTTC	CASSQDGYNNEQFF
TRBD1	17	few	TRBV24-1	TRBJ1-2	TGTGCCACCAGTGATTTGCAGTCCCCAGGGGGGCTATTTCGCTACACCTTC	CATSDLQSPGGLFRYTF
TRBD2	14	-	TRBV7-9	TRBJ2-1	TGTGCCAGCGGCTCCACGCGGGGGGCAGATGAGCAGTTCTTC	CASGSTRGADEQFF
-	13	few	TRBV7-7	TRBJ2-7	TGTGCTAGCAGCTTAGAGCTGTTCGCCGAGCAGTACTTC	CASSLELFAEQYF
TRBD1	14	-	TRBV12-3/TRBV12-4	TRBJ1-1	TGTGCCACGGTAGGGGGCGCTTATGGCGCTGAAGCTTTCTTT	CATVGGAYGAEAFF
TRBD2	16	few	TRBV20-1	TRBJ2-3	TGCAGTGCTAGAGAGAGGACCCGGGGGGGGATGGATACGCAGTATTTT	CSARERTRGGMDTQYF
-	17	-	TRBV20-1	TRBJ2-4	TGCAGTGCTAGAGGATTAAACAGGGAGTTTGCCAAAAACATTCAGTACTTC	CSARGLNREFAKNIQYF
TRBD1	14	-	TRBV11-3	TRBJ2-3	TGTGCCAGCCCAATTACAGGGGACACAGATACGCAGTATTTT	CASPITGDTDTQYF
TRBD2	15	-	TRBV5-1	TRBJ2-2	TGCGCCAGCAGCCCGGGAGGGACGCACACCGGGGAGCTGTTTTTT	CASSPGGTHTGELFF
-	15	-	TRBV20-1	TRBJ1-1	TGCAGTGCTAGAGGCGGGATGGGTCTGAACACTGAAGCTTTCTTT	CSARGGMGLNTEAFF
TRBD2	14	few	TRBV20-1	TRBJ2-4	TGCAGTGCTAGGAAGCGGGGAGCCAAAAACATTCAGTACTTC	CSARKRGAKNIQYF
TRBD1	16	few	TRBV27	TRBJ2-6	TGTGCCAGCAGTGTCCAACAGGGGGCTGGGGCCAACGTCCTGACTTTC	CASSVQQGAGANVLTF
-	12	few	TRBV7-2	TRBJ1-3	TGTGCCAGCAGCTTTTATGGAAACACCATATATTTT	CASSFYGNTIYF
TRBD1	15	-	TRBV30	TRBJ1-4	TGTGCCTGGAGTGTAGGGACAGGGGGCCGGGAAAAACGGTTTTTT	CAWSVGTGGREKRFF
-	15	-	TRBV4-3	TRBJ1-3	TGCGCCAGCAGCCAAGAGGGGAGCTCTGGAAACACCATATATTTT	CASSQEGSSGNTIYF
TRBD2	20	few	TRBV4-3	TRBJ2-1	TGCGCCAGCAGCCAAGATCCACGGACTAGCGGGGGGCCCCGGTACAATGAGCAGTTCTTC	CASSQDPRTSGGPRYNEQFF
TRBD1	15	-	TRBV5-1	TRBJ1-1	TGCGCCAGCAGCTTAGGAGGGGGCGACGACACTGAGGCTTTCTTT	CASSLGGGDDTEAFF
-	16	-	TRBV27	TRBJ2-7	TGTGCCAGCAGTTTATTTCGGGTAATTGGAGGGTACGAGCAGTACTTC	CASSLFRVIGGYEQYF
-	17	-	TRBV10-3	TRBJ1-3	TGTGCCATCAGTGAGTTTACGACAGGACGCTCTGGAAACACCATATATTTT	CAISEFTTGRSGNTIYF
-	15	-	TRBV5-6	TRBJ2-7	TGTGCCAGCAGCTTAGGAGAGACAGGAGCCTACGAGCAGTACTTC	CASSLGETGAYEQYF
TRBD1	13	few	TRBV7-3	TRBJ1-2	TGTGCCAGCAGCTGGGGGACAGGGGAAGGCTACACCTTC	CASSWGTGEGYTF
-	16	few	TRBV7-2	TRBJ1-2	TGTGCCAGCAGCTCCCAAACCCGGGACTCTAACTATGGCTACACCTTC	CASSSQTRDSNYGYTF
-	16	few	TRBV4-3	TRBJ2-2	TGCGCCAGCAGCAAGTTGGGCGGCGGATACACCGGGGAGCTGTTTTTT	CASSKLGGGYTGELFF
-	12	once	TRBV29-1	TRBJ2-3	TGCGGCGTTCAAGAGACTATAGATACGCAGTATTTT	CGVQETIDTQYF
-	14	few	TRBV24-1	TRBJ2-7	TGTGCCACCAGTGGGTTCCAACCGGGGAACGAGCAGTACTTC	CATSGFQPGNEQYF
TRBD1	13	-	TRBV9	TRBJ2-7	TGTGCCAGCAGCACAGACAGGGCCCACGAGCAGTACTTC	CASSTDRAHEQYF
-	18	few	TRBV7-8	TRBJ1-5	TGTGCCAGCAGCTTAGGGCGACCAGCGGGGGGATACGATCAGCCCCAGCATTTT	CASSLGRPAGGYDQPQHF
-	13	-	TRBV20-1	TRBJ2-5	TGCAGTGCTAGAGTGGGGGGCTTTGAAGAGCAGTACTTC	CSARVGGFEEQYF
-	15	few	TRBV9	TRBJ2-7	TGTGCCAGCAGCGTAGGAGATACAGCCAACTACGAGCAGTACTTC	CASSVGDTANYEQYF